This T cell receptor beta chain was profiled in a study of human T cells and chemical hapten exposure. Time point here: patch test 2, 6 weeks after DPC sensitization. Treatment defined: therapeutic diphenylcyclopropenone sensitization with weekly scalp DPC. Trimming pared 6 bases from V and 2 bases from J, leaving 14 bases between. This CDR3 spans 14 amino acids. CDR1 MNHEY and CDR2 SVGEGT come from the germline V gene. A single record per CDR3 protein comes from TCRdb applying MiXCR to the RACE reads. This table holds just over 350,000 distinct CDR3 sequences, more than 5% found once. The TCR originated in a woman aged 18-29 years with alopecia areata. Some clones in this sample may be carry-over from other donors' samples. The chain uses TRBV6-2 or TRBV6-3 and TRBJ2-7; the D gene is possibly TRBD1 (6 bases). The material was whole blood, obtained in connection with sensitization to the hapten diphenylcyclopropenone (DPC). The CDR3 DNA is TGTGCCAGCAGCATGACCGGGACAACCTACGAGCAGTACTTC. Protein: CASSMTGTTYEQYF.